Following are 15 T cell receptor beta chains from one sample sequenced in a study of tumor-infiltrating lymphocytes in primary liver carcinoma. Unsorted whole blood served as the source of blood RNA, and germline DNA was extracted as well. A constant-region primer primed TCR beta cDNA synthesis from 400 to 600 ng of total RNA. Libraries of TCR beta came from three nested multiplex PCR rounds with slightly modified ARM-PCR. For approximately 10 cycles apiece, the opening two PCR rounds ran with TRBV1-TRBV30 forward primers and a C-beta reverse primer. TCRdb itself ran the multiplex PCR reads through MiXCR, one entry per CDR3 protein. The table records 250,000 to 400,000 distinct CDR3 sequences, over 55% of them present only once. Input material: peripheral blood. Receptor source: a middle-aged man with primary liver carcinoma and hepatitis B virus infection.

This clonotype has more than one count but fewer than ten. The chain has TRBV5-1 and TRBJ2-1; 8 nucleotides match TRBD1. Germline V lookup: CDR1 SGHRS, CDR2 YFSETQ. The CDR3 has 18 residues. Losses at the gene ends were 4 bases for V and 0 bases for J; bases not matched to a gene: 12. CDR3 amino acids: CASSQDLQGVFSYNEQFF. As DNA, the CDR3 is TGCGCCAGCAGCCAGGACCTACAGGGGGTATTCTCCTACAATGAGCAGTTCTTC.

The chain recombines TRBV6-2 or TRBV6-3 with TRBJ2-7; TRBD2 matches at 9 bases. The V and J ends lost 6 bases and 6 bases, in that order; junction bases with no gene match: 12. The CDR3 runs to 15 residues. Germline V gene data show CDR1 as MNHEY and CDR2 as SVGEGT. The CDR3 loop is CASRLISGGPGEQYF. The CDR3, as DNA: TGTGCCAGCAGACTCATTAGCGGGGGTCCGGGCGAGCAGTACTTC.

The rearrangement uses TRBV12-3 or TRBV12-4 and TRBJ2-3; 8 positions match TRBD1. The CDR3 covers 15 residues. Trimming took 10 bases from V and 8 from J; bases not matched to a gene: 17. The CDR3 reads CATKLGTGKEGTQYF. In DNA form, the CDR3 reads TGTGCCACCAAGCTCGGGACAGGCAAAGAAGGTACGCAGTATTTT.

On this clonotype: This likely stems from a read error, as it lies one base from a far larger clone. The chain recombines TRBV29-1 with TRBJ2-7; D gene unclear. Germline V gene lookup returns CDR1 SQVTM and CDR2 ANQGSEA. The CDR3 consists of 12 residues. V was clipped by 4 bases and J by 2 bases, with 9 bases between them. The CDR3 coding sequence is TGCAGCGTTGGTATGGGCCCCTACGAGCAGTACTTC. Protein product: CSVGMGPYEQYF.

As concerns this clonotype: This may stem from a read error, because a much larger clone lies one nucleotide away. The gene calls are TRBV29-1 and TRBJ1-1, with 7 positions matching TRBD1. This CDR3 spans 13 amino acids. Trimming cost V 7 bases and J 4 bases; bases outside gene matches: 9. The germline V gene has CDR1 SQVTM and CDR2 ANQGSEA. This chain's CDR3 is CSGGQVSCTEAFF. In nucleotides, the CDR3 is TGCAGCGGAGGACAGGTCTCGTGCACTGAAGCTTTCTTT.

Concerning this clonotype itself: At one end the junction does not follow the germline gene, possibly because of a read error. J is TRBJ1-1 and V is TRBV5-6; the match to TRBD1 covers 7 bases. Germline CDR1 SGHDT, CDR2 YYEEEE. This CDR3 is 14 amino acids long. CDR3 DNA sequence: TGTGCCAGCAGGATTTACACAGGGGACACTGAAGCTTTCTTC. Translating gives CASRIYTGDTEAFF.

The sample holds one count of this clonotype. The chain links TRBV12-3 or TRBV12-4 to TRBJ2-4; D gene unclear. The CDR3 has 16 residues. V lost 6 bases to trimming and J lost 8 bases, with 23 bases between them. This CDR3 is CASSQRRASNGHIQYF. The CDR3 DNA follows: TGTGCCAGCAGCCAAAGAAGGGCTTCGAACGGGCACATTCAGTACTTC.

The CDR3 DNA is TGTGCCTGGAACCCCCCCAAGGGAACGTACGAGCAGTACTTC. This sequence encodes CAWNPPKGTYEQYF. The rearrangement links TRBV30 to TRBJ2-7; the D is unclear. Trimming took 4 bases from V and 4 from J, leaving 17 bases between them. The germline V gene has CDR1 GTSNPN and CDR2 SVGIG (reference sequence). This CDR3 spans 14 amino acids. The whole variable domain, remainder taken from reference TRBV30 and TRBJ2-7, is SQTIHQWPATLVQPVGSPLSLECTVEGTSNPNLYWYRQAAGRGLQLLFYSVGIGQISSEVPQNLSASRPQDRQFILSSKKLLLSDSGFYLCAWNPPKGTYEQYFGPGTRLTVT.

This clonotype was picked up many times. The chain couples TRBV4-2 to TRBJ1-1; 9 bases match TRBD1. CDR1 LGHNA and CDR2 YNFKEQ come from the germline V gene. Trimming at V came to 4 bases and at J to 1 base, leaving 7 bases not matched to a gene. The CDR3 extends over 16 amino acids. The CDR3 is CASSPQQGARNTEAFF. In nucleotides, the CDR3 is TGTGCCAGCAGCCCGCAACAGGGGGCCCGGAACACTGAAGCTTTCTTT.

Notes on this clonotype: Given the absence of the conserved phenylalanine or tryptophan at the CDR3 end, a read error is likely. The V and J genes are TRBV6-1 and TRBJ1-1, with a tentative D call TRBD1 (5 bases). The CDR3 contains 14 residues. The V end lost 9 bases, the J end lost 5 bases, and 19 bases lay between the germline ends. Germline loops: CDR1 MNHNS, CDR2 SASEGT. CDR3: CASQPGGIWTEAFY. CDR3 bases: TGTGCCAGTCAACCGGGGGGAATCTGGACTGAAGCTTTCTAT.

The chain joins TRBV28 to TRBJ2-7, with 7 bases fitting TRBD1. V lost 4 bases to trimming and J lost 4 bases; unmatched junction nucleotides: 7. Germline CDR1 MDHEN, CDR2 SYDVKM. The CDR3 length is 14 residues. The CDR3 DNA is TGTGCCAGCAGTTCGACCGACAGGGATTACGAGCAGTACTTC. Translation gives CASSSTDRDYEQYF.

This clonotype was recorded only once. The V gene is TRBV7-9, the J gene TRBJ2-5; 7 bases are a match to TRBD1. V shed 4 bases, J shed 4 bases, and the junction held 6 bases outside the gene matches. The CDR3 totals 14 residues. CDR1 and CDR2 from the germline V gene are SEHNR and FQNEAQ (reference sequence). CDR3: CASSSEGGTETQYF. The CDR3 DNA is TGTGCCAGCAGCTCCGAAGGGGGCACAGAGACCCAGTACTTC.

Comment on this clonotype: One base away lies a much larger clone, so this may be a sequencing read error. The chain uses TRBV30 and TRBJ2-7, with D perhaps matching TRBD1 (6 bases). The CDR3 has 12 residues. CDR1 GTSNPN and CDR2 SVGIG come from the germline V gene (reference sequence). The CDR3 DNA reads TGTGCCTGGCAGGGGACCCACTACGTGCAGTACTTC. Protein sequence: CAWQGTHYVQYF.

Of note for this clonotype: The CDR3 carries no conserved terminal phenylalanine or tryptophan, so it likely arises from a read error. The V gene is TRBV11-1, the J gene TRBJ2-3; D gene unclear. Looked up from germline, CDR1 is SGHAT and CDR2 is FQDESV (reference sequence). CDR3 length equals 15 residues. The CDR3 nucleotides read TGTGCTAGCAGTTTGCCGAGTGAGAGCACAGATACGCAGTATCTT. This codes for CASSLPSESTDTQYL.

In the case of this clonotype: A much more abundant neighbour one base away suggests this may be a read error. The chain carries TRBV6-6 and TRBJ2-7; the match to TRBD1 covers 9 bases. Germline V gene data show CDR1 as MNHNY and CDR2 as SVGAGI (reference sequence). The V and J ends lost 8 bases and 10 bases, in that order; junction bases with no gene match: 9. CDR3 length: 12 residues. The CDR3 DNA reads TGTGCCAGCCGGGACAGGGACCCCGATCAGTACTTC. Protein product: CASRDRDPDQYF.